This note documents a single TCR beta chain sequence. Its matching antigen is unknown. Germline CDR1 MNHEY, CDR2 SMNVEV (reference sequence). There are 13 residues in the CDR3. Trimming cost V 2 bases and J 10 bases, with 9 bases left between them. Every TCR beta cDNA library bore unique molecular identifiers. TCRdb fed the PCR reads into MiXCR, producing one record per CDR3 protein. Of about 400,000 distinct CDR3 sequences listed, about a third are singletons. The data derive from a study of post-analysis software for immune sequencing data. Study-level background: Relapsing-remitting, secondary progressive and progressive-relapsing forms made up the multiple sclerosis disease courses.

Study-wide points: With TRBV5-6, TRBV5-1 and TRBV20-1 included, about five TRBV segments were more frequent in patients than in controls. Compared against controls, patients with multiple sclerosis displayed significantly lower normalized Chao1 diversity.

The TCR sequence derives from a girl aged 5-17 years with multiple sclerosis. The sample consisted of blood. The J gene is TRBJ1-6, the V gene TRBV27, with D uncertain. CDR3 in amino acids: CASSLRVHSPLHF. For the CDR3, the DNA is TGTGCCAGCAGTTTAAGGGTACACTCACCCCTCCACTTT.